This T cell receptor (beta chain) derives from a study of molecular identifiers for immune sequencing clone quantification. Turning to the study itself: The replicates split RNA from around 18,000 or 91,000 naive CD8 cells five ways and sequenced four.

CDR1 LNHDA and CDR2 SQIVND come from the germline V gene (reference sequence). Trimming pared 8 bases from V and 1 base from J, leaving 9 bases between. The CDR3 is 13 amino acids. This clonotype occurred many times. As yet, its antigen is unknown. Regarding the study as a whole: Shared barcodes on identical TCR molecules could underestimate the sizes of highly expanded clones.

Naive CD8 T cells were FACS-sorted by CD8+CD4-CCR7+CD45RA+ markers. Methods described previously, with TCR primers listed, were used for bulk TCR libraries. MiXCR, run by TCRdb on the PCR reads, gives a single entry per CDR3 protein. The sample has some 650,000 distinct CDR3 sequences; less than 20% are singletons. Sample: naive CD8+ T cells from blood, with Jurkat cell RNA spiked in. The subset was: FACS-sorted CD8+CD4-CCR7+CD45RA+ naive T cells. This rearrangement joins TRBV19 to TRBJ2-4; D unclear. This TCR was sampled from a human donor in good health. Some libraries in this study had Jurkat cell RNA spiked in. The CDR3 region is CASGSSAKNIQYF. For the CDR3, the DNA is TGTGCCAGTGGGTCCAGTGCCAAAAACATTCAGTACTTC.